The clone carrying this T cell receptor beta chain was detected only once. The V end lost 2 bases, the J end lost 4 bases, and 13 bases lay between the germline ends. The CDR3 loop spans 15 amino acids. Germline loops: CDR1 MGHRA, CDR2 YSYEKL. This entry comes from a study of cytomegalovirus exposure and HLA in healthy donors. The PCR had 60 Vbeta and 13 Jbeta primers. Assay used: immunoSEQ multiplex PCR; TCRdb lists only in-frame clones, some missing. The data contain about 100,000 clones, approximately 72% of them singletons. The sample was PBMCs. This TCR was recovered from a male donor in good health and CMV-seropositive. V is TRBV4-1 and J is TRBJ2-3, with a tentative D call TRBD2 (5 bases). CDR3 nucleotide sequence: TGCGCCAGCAGCCAAACCGGGAACTCGGCAGATACGCAGTATTTT. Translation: CASSQTGNSADTQYF.